This T cell receptor (beta chain) was retrieved from a study of T cell responses to AZD1222 COVID-19 vaccine. Findings and caveats of the study: The donor cohort was predominantly white British with a female majority, and clonal diversity may have been underestimated.

TCRdb's copy holds only in-frame clones and misses some; the assay was immunoSEQ multiplex PCR. The sample includes approximately 130,000 clones, 92% seen only once; the top ten take approximately 1%. Details on this clone: Its antigen is unidentified.

Germline V gives CDR1 KGHSH, CDR2 LQKENI. The CDR3 has 15 amino acids. Germline trimming cut 1 base from V and 5 bases from J; bases unmatched to any gene: 6. The material sequenced was peripheral blood, taken on day 0 of AZD1222 vaccination. This TCR derives from an adult in good health. This chain links TRBV18 with TRBJ2-7, with 9 nucleotides matching TRBD2. In DNA, the CDR3 is TGTGCCAGCTCACCACTAGCGGGAGTTAAGAACGAGCAGTACTTC. This sequence encodes CASSPLAGVKNEQYF.